There are a few counts of the clone carrying this T cell receptor (beta chain). The antigen is unknown. These data come from a study of vaccination effects on CD4 cells after COVID-19. Expansion of antigen-specific CD4+ T cells with viral peptide pools was carried out by the ViraFEST assay before sequencing. The culture ran for about 11 days, and then CD4+ T cells were isolated. Vaccinees lacked prior SARS-CoV-2 infection and tested negative for nucleocapsid antibodies. About 2.2 million PBMC per well were cultured with around 11 IU/ml IL-2 and roughly 10 ug/ml peptides. Fresh IL-2-containing medium replaced half the medium on days 3 and 7. Here immunoSEQ multiplex PCR was the method, and the copy in TCRdb shows in-frame clones only, minus some. Of 28,000 or so clones listed, 72% are singletons. The V gene lost 3 bases and the J gene lost 0 bases, with 12 bases spanning the gap. The germline gives CDR1 SGHAT, CDR2 FQNNGV. The CDR3 is made up of 15 amino acids.

Points from the study as a whole: Late post-vaccination, clones induced by infection and those induced by vaccine underwent marked clonal contraction.

Specimen: CD4+ T cells from PBMCs cultured with SARS-CoV-2 spike peptides, collected before COVID-19 vaccination. The TCR comes from a human donor who received a COVID-19 vaccine. The chain has TRBV11-2 and TRBJ2-7; weak D call: TRBD2 (5 bases). The CDR3 sequence is CASSLRGPSSYEQYF. The CDR3, as DNA: TGTGCCAGCAGCTTGCGCGGGCCTAGCTCCTACGAGCAGTACTTC.